This entry lists 5 T cell receptor beta chains sequenced from one sample in a study of T cell changes during pregnancy in multiple sclerosis. Profiling relied on immunoSEQ multiplex PCR, and the TCRdb table lists in-frame clones only, not all of them. The repertoire holds about 50,000 clones, nearly 95% seen once, with 0.61% in the top ten. The sequenced sample was CD4+ T cells from peripheral blood mononuclear cells, obtained after pregnancy. These TCRs come from a female donor in good health, enrolled as a control in a pregnancy study.

This sequence joins TRBV10-3 and TRBJ2-7; the match to TRBD2 covers 7 bases. The V gene end was trimmed by 8 bases and the J gene end by 1 base; junction bases not matched to a gene: 5. This CDR3 comprises 13 residues. The germline V gene has CDR1 ENHRY and CDR2 SYGVKD. CDR3 sequence reads: CAIGGDISYEQYF. CDR3 bases: TGTGCCATCGGGGGGGATATTTCCTACGAGCAGTACTTC.

The J gene is TRBJ2-3, the V gene TRBV5-5; 11 nucleotides align to TRBD2. The germline CDR1 and CDR2 sequences are SGHKS and YYEKEE (reference sequence). Trimming at V came to 4 bases and at J to 3 bases, leaving 10 bases not matched to a gene. This CDR3 has 17 residues. This CDR3 reads CASSPRGSGGATDTQYF. Here the CDR3 DNA reads TGTGCCAGCAGCCCCCGTGGTAGCGGGGGGGCGACAGATACGCAGTATTTT.

The chain carries TRBV5-4 and TRBJ1-6; TRBD1 matches at 7 bases. Germline CDR1 is SGHNT and CDR2 is YYREEE (reference sequence). CDR3 length: 15 residues. V trimming: 5 bases; J trimming: 2 bases; junction bases outside the gene matches: 4. The CDR3 DNA sequence: TGTGCCAGCAGGAATGGACAGGCCTATAATTCACCCCTCCACTTT. This sequence encodes CASRNGQAYNSPLHF.

The chain recombines TRBV6-1 with TRBJ1-4, with 8 bases fitting TRBD1. V lost 6 bases to trimming and J lost 7 bases; unmatched junction nucleotides: 7. Per germline, CDR1 MNHNS and CDR2 SASEGT. The CDR3 is made up of 14 amino acids. CDR3 amino acids: CASRRQGTGEKLFF. CDR3 DNA: TGTGCCAGCAGGAGACAGGGGACCGGTGAAAAACTGTTTTTT.

In regard to this clone: At the DNA level, this CDR3 is encoded by other sequences in the same sample as well. The chain is built from TRBV28 and TRBJ2-2; TRBD1 is a possible D gene (6 bases). The V gene lost 6 bases and the J gene lost 3 bases, with 14 bases spanning the gap. The germline gives CDR1 MDHEN, CDR2 SYDVKM. This CDR3 is built from 15 residues. Here the CDR3 DNA reads TGTGCCAGCAGCCCCCCACAGGGTTACACCGGGGAGCTGTTTTTT. This gives the protein CASSPPQGYTGELFF.